This record covers a single T cell receptor beta chain. What it binds is unknown. This sample is part of a study of regulatory T cells in long-lasting Graves disease. The study, taken as a whole, reports: Accuracy might have suffered from few samples. Persistent Graves' patients showed less TCR diversity than newly diagnosed ones.

Relying on iRepertoire HTBI primers and Arm-PCR of CDR3 regions, the team built TCR beta libraries. TCRdb redid the calling of the multiplex PCR reads with MiXCR, one entry per CDR3 protein. Here the sample spans around 460,000 distinct CDR3 sequences, 14% being singletons. Stated time point: newly diagnosed GD, antithyroid drugs for less than 3 months. Extracted PBMC RNA gave rise to the TCR library. Roughly 10 milliliters of peripheral blood were drawn into EDTA tubes. CDR1 and CDR2 (germline): SEHNR, FQNEAQ (reference sequence). The CDR3 extends over 14 amino acids. The V and J ends lost 5 bases and 5 bases, in that order; junction bases with no gene match: 3. These data are also associated with another study on T cells in Graves' hyperthyroidism and ophthalmopathy. In that study: Blood also showed most of the thyroid clonotypes that were expanded above 0.001.

The TCR comes from a woman aged 45-65 years with Graves disease. The V call is TRBV7-9, the J call TRBJ1-6; 7 positions match TRBD1. Sequenced material: peripheral blood mononuclear cells (PBMCs), taken at new diagnosis, from a patient treated with antithyroid drugs. CDR3 region: CASSQTGNNSPLHF. In DNA form, the CDR3 reads TGTGCCAGCAGCCAGACAGGGAATAATTCACCCCTCCACTTT.